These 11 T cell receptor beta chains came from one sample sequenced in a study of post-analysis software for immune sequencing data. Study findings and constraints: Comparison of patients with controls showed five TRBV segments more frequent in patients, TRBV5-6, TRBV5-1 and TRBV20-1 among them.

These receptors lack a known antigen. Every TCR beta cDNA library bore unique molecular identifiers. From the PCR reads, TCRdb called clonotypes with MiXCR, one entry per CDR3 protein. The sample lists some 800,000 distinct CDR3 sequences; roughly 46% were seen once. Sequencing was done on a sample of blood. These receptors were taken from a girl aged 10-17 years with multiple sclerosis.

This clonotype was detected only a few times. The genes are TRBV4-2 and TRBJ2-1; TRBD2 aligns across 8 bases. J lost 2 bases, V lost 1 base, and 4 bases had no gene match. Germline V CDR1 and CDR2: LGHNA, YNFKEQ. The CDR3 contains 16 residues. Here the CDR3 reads CASSQGVGGAYNEQFF. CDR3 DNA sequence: TGTGCCAGCAGCCAAGGGGTCGGGGGGGCCTACAATGAGCAGTTCTTC.

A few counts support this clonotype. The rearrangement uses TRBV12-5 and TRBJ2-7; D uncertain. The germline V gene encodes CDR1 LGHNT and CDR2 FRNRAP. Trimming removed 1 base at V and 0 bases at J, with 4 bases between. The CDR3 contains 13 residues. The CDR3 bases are TGTGCTAGTGGTTTGGACAGCTCCTACGAGCAGTACTTC. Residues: CASGLDSSYEQYF.

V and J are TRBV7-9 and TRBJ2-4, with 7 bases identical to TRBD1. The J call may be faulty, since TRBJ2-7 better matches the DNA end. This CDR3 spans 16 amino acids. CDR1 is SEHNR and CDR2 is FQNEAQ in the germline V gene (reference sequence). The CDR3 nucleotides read TGTGCCAGCAGCTTCTGGGGCGGACAGGCCCCAAACGAGCAGTACTTC. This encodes CASSFWGGQAPNEQYF.

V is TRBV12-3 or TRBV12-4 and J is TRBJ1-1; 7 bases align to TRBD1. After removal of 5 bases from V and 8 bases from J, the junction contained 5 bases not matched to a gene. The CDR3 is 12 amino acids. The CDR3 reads CASSPGQLEAFF. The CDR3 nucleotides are TGTGCCAGCAGTCCGGGACAGTTGGAAGCTTTCTTT.

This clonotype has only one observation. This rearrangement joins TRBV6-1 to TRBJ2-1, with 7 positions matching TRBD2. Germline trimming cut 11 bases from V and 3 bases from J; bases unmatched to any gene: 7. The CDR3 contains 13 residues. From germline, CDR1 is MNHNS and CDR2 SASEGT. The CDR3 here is CAGSVAGYNEQFF. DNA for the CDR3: TGTGCCGGATCCGTAGCGGGCTACAATGAGCAGTTCTTC.

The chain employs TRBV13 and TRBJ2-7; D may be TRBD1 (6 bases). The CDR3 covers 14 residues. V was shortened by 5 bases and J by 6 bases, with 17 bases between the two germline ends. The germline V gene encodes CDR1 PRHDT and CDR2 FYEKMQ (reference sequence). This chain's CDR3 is CASSDRDIDGEQYF. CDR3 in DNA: TGTGCCAGCAGCGACCGGGACATCGACGGCGAGCAGTACTTC.

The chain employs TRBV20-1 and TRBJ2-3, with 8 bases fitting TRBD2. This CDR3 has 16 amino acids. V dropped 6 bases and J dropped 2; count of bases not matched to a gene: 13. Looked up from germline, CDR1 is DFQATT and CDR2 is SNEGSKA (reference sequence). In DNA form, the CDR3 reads TGCAGTGCAAAATACCGAGCGGGAGAGTACACAGATACGCAGTATTTT. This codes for CSAKYRAGEYTDTQYF.

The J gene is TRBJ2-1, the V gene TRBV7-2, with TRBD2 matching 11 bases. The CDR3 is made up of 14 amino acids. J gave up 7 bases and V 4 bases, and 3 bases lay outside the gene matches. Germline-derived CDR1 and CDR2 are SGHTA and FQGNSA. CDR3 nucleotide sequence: TGTGCCAGCAGCTATATAGCGGGAGGGAATGAGCAGTTCTTC. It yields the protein CASSYIAGGNEQFF.

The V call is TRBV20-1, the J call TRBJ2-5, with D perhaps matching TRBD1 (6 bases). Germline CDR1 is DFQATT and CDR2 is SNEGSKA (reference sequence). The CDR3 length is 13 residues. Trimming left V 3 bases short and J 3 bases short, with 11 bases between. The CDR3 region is CSARETGKETQYF. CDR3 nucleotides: TGCAGTGCTAGGGAAACAGGGAAAGAGACCCAGTACTTC.

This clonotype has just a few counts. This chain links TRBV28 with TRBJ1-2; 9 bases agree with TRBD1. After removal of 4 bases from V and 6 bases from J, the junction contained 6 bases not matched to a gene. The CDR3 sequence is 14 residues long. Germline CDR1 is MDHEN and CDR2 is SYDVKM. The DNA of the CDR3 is TGTGCCAGCAGTTCGTACAGGGGGCGGGATGGCTACACCTTC. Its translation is CASSSYRGRDGYTF.

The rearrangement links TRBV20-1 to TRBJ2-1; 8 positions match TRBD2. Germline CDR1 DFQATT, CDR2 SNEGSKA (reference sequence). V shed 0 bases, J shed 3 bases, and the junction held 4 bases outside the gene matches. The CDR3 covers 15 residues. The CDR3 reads CSARDRGRRYNEQFF. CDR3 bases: TGCAGTGCTAGAGATCGCGGGAGGCGCTACAATGAGCAGTTCTTC.